The 7 T cell receptor beta chains below were found in one sample sequenced in a study of T cell responses to AZD1222 COVID-19 vaccine. Data came from immunoSEQ multiplex PCR; TCRdb stores just in-frame clones and leaves some out. Of roughly 48,000 clones detected, around nine tenths appear once; the ten largest clones hold roughly 5.3%. Sequenced material: peripheral blood, taken 28 days after the second AZD1222 dose. The receptors shown here come from an adult who received the AZD1222 COVID-19 vaccine.

The chain couples TRBV7-9 to TRBJ1-2; D ambiguous. The V end lost 5 bases, the J end lost 4 bases, and 17 bases lay between the germline ends. This CDR3 contains 15 residues. Germline CDR1 and CDR2: SEHNR and FQNEAQ (reference sequence). The CDR3 protein is CASSPEWVEGYGYTF. The CDR3 DNA sequence: TGTGCCAGCAGCCCCGAGTGGGTGGAGGGCTATGGCTACACCTTC.

The chain links TRBV7-9 to TRBJ1-3; D unclear. The germline V gene encodes CDR1 SEHNR and CDR2 FQNEAQ (reference sequence). V was cut by 1 base and J by 2 bases, with 6 bases left in between. This CDR3 contains 14 residues. CDR3 sequence: CASSLERAGNTIYF. CDR3 DNA: TGTGCCAGCAGCTTAGAAAGGGCTGGAAACACCATATATTTT.

This clone has just a few counts. This rearrangement joins TRBV6-5 to TRBJ2-7; no clear D. V shed 5 bases and J shed 4 bases, with 15 bases lying between them. Germline V gene sequence: CDR1 MNHEY, CDR2 SVGAGI. The CDR3 is made up of 14 amino acids. CDR3: CASSLRTRRYEQYF. CDR3 DNA: TGTGCCAGCAGTCTTAGAACCAGGCGGTACGAGCAGTACTTC.

The chain joins TRBV5-1 to TRBJ2-7; D call uncertain. Trimming cost V 0 bases and J 0 bases, with 10 bases left between them. The CDR3 has 15 amino acids. Germline V lookup: CDR1 SGHRS, CDR2 YFSETQ. This CDR3 reads CASSLVPGDSYEQYF. DNA of the CDR3: TGCGCCAGCAGCTTGGTACCCGGAGACTCCTACGAGCAGTACTTC. Full variable domain (missing parts from reference TRBV5-1 and TRBJ2-7): KAGVTQTPRYLIKTRGQQVTLSCSPISGHRSVSWYQQTPGQGLQFLFEYFSETQRNKGNFPGRFSGRQFSNSRSEMNVSTLELGDSALYLCASSLVPGDSYEQYFGPGTRLTVT.

The chain is built from TRBV5-1 and TRBJ1-2, with D possibly matching TRBD1 (5 bases). CDR1 SGHRS and CDR2 YFSETQ come from the germline V gene. This CDR3 contains 15 residues. V dropped 0 bases and J dropped 0 bases, with 9 bases sitting between them. The CDR3 DNA follows: TGCGCCAGCAGCTTGGAACCGGGACCTAACTATGGCTACACCTTC. This codes for CASSLEPGPNYGYTF. Looking up the rest from reference TRBV5-1 and TRBJ1-2 gives the full variable domain: KAGVTQTPRYLIKTRGQQVTLSCSPISGHRSVSWYQQTPGQGLQFLFEYFSETQRNKGNFPGRFSGRQFSNSRSEMNVSTLELGDSALYLCASSLEPGPNYGYTFGSGTRLTVV.

The chain links TRBV18 to TRBJ2-7; D remains ambiguous. Looked up from germline, CDR1 is KGHSH and CDR2 is LQKENI. The CDR3 totals 14 residues. V lost 0 bases and J lost 3, with 9 bases in between. The CDR3 is CASSPPAQYYEQYF. The CDR3 DNA sequence: TGTGCCAGCTCACCACCGGCACAATACTACGAGCAGTACTTC. The whole variable domain, filled in from reference TRBV18 and TRBJ2-7, reads NAGVMQNPRHLVRRRGQEARLRCSPMKGHSHVYWYRQLPEEGLKFMVYLQKENIIDESGMPKERFSAEFPKEGPSILRIQQVVRGDSAAYFCASSPPAQYYEQYFGPGTRLTVT.

This clone was seen a single time. The rearrangement links TRBV29-1 to TRBJ1-4, with TRBD1 matching over 10 bases. The CDR3 loop spans 11 amino acids. Looked up from germline, CDR1 is SQVTM and CDR2 is ANQGSEA. The J segment lost 16 bases and the V segment lost 6 bases, leaving 8 bases of the junction unmatched. The CDR3 reads CSVLRGQGTFF. CDR3 coding DNA: TGCAGCGTCCTGCGGGGACAGGGGACGTTTTTT.